The T cell receptor (beta chain) under discussion was sequenced for a study of neoadjuvant anti-PD-1 for oral cavity cancer (dated by TCRdb to about 2021). About the investigation overall: Three to four biweekly doses of nivolumab at 3 mg/kg were mostly administered to patients before curative-intent surgical resection. Patients without progression received a fourth nivolumab dose around day 43 and underwent definitive surgical resection on days 50-56. Responders were defined as patients with complete response, partial response or stable disease by RECIST 1.1; non-responders were defined as patients with progression. The parent correlative cohort had 12 to 13 patients and a response rate of 30% to 35%.

On this clone itself: The target of this receptor is not known. Base qualities are not provided; no much larger clone lies one nucleotide away.

Reading the label with the study, this specimen's time point is: after neoadjuvant nivolumab, at surgical resection. None of the patients had received prior systemic or radiation treatment, and all were newly diagnosed with stage II-IVA oral cavity squamous cell carcinoma. The cohort was made up of patients with locally advanced, HPV-negative oral cavity squamous cell carcinoma. Peripheral blood mononuclear cells were analyzed directly, without maintenance or expansion in culture. The samples were drawn from a longitudinal correlative study tied to a single-arm phase II trial testing neoadjuvant nivolumab in oral cavity squamous cell carcinoma. Genomic DNA-based TCRbeta sequencing was performed on subject-matched pre- and post-treatment PBMCs and tumors from three responders and three non-responders. Peripheral blood mononuclear cells were collected before nivolumab treatment and again after treatment, at the time of surgery. Genomic DNA was isolated from PBMCs using the Maxwell RSC DNA from Cells kit.

For deep sequencing, PBMC libraries mostly used approximately 0.45 ug of input genomic DNA, with six replicates for each sample. The immunoSEQ hsTCRbeta kit was used to prepare TCRbeta libraries, following the manufacturer's instructions. The completed libraries were mixed into a single pool at 3 nM, then sequenced with an Illumina NovaSeq 6000 S4 flow cell. In the source study's methods: The immunoSEQ Analyzer handled quality control and preprocessing of the raw data. The analysis was limited to productive rearrangements, and each clonotype was defined by a unique CDR3 amino acid sequence. Repertoire clonality was estimated as the Gini-Simpson index, computed with the R package tcR. Student's t test was used to compare Gini indices, and Pearson correlation was used to assess associations with tumor size change. Not all clones reach the TCRdb copy of this immuneACCESS table, which keeps in-frame sequences only. Checked studies attribute under half of the gap to unresolved V genes and leave the rest unexplained. V and J calls and clone size come straight from that table; D and trimming were deduced from the DNA. Here the sample has roughly 9,500 clones; about 70% occur a single time. The ten largest clonotypes hold about 4% of the sample.

The study at large found these results: Higher pretreatment blood Treg/Th17 ratios correlated with higher pretreatment blood TCRbeta clonality and lower post-treatment tumor TCRbeta clonality. After neoadjuvant nivolumab, significantly higher T cell clonality (Gini index) was found within PBMCs in non-responders than in responders. Only a few patients per response group were included in the TCR analyses, and larger cohorts for validation were called for by the authors.

CDR1 and CDR2 (MNHNS, SASEGT) derive from the germline V gene. The CDR3 numbers 15 residues from cysteine through phenylalanine. The entry retains the CDR3 DNA only, 45 bases that are in frame from base 1. The junction shows trimming of 2 bases on V and 5 bases on J, plus 15 bases between the germline ends. The source of this sequence is a person between 40 and 85 years old with oral cavity squamous cell carcinoma. The V gene is TRBV6-1 and the J gene is TRBJ1-1; matching of 5 bases hints at TRBD1 as the D gene. The sample here was PBMCs, taken after nivolumab (anti-PD-1) treatment. DNA sequence: TGTGCCAGCAGTGAACTAAGACAGCGGCAGACTGAAGCTTTCTTT. Its coded protein is CASSELRQRQTEAFF.